This T cell receptor (beta chain) came from a study of vaccination effects on CD4 cells after COVID-19. After expansion with viral peptide pools in the ViraFEST assay, antigen-specific CD4+ T cells were sequenced. Cells that had been cultured for 10 days were the source of isolated CD4+ T cells. PCR confirmed that the person was infected with SARS-CoV-2 between March and December 2020. Sequencing was performed with immunoSEQ multiplex PCR; in TCRdb, only in-frame clones are kept and a portion is missing. The profile shows under 55,000 clones, approximately 72% of them singletons. A note on this clone: As yet, its antigen is unknown.

Whole-study results and caveats: Late post-vaccination samples showed marked contraction of infection- and vaccine-induced clones.

V was clipped by 5 bases and J by 5 bases, with 15 bases between them. Germline-derived CDR1 and CDR2 are SGHNT and YENEEA. The CDR3 has 14 residues. The sequencing used CD4+ T cells from PBMCs cultured with a peptide pool, collected before COVID-19 vaccination. The receptor was derived from a human donor who had a prior SARS-CoV-2 infection. The chain employs TRBV11-3 and TRBJ1-2, with TRBD1 as a possible D gene (5 bases). CDR3 nucleotide sequence: TGTGCCAGCAGCCGCCACACGGGGGGTTATGGCTACACCTTC. This gives the protein CASSRHTGGYGYTF.